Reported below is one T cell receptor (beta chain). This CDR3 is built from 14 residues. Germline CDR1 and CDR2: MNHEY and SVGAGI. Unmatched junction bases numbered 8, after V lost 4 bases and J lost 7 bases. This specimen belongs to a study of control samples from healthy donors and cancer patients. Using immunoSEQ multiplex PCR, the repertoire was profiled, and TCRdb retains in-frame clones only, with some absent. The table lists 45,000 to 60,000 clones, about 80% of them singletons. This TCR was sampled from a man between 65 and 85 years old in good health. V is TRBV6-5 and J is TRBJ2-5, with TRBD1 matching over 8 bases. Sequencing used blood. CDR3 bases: TGTGCCAGCAGTTCAGGATCCACAGGGGGGACCCAGTACTTC. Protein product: CASSSGSTGGTQYF.